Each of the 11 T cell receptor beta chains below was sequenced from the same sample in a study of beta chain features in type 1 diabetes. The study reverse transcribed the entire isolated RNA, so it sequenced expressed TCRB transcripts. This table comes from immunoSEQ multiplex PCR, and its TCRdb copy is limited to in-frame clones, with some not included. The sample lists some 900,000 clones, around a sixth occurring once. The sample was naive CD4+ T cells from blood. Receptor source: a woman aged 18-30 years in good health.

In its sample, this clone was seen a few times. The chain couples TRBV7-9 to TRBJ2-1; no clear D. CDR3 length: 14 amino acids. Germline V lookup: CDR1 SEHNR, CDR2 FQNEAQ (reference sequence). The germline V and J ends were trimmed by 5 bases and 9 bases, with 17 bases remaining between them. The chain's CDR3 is CASSPLASMAEQFF. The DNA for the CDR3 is TGTGCCAGCAGCCCCCTCGCGAGTATGGCTGAGCAGTTCTTC.

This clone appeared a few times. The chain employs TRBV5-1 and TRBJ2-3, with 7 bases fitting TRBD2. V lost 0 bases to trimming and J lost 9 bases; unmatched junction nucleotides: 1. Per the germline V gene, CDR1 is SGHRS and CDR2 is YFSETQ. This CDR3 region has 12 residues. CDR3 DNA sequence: TGCGCCAGCAGCTTGGTTAGCGGGACGCAGTATTTT. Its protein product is CASSLVSGTQYF. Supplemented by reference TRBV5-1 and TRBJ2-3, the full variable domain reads KAGVTQTPRYLIKTRGQQVTLSCSPISGHRSVSWYQQTPGQGLQFLFEYFSETQRNKGNFPGRFSGRQFSNSRSEMNVSTLELGDSALYLCASSLVSGTQYFGPGTRLTVL.

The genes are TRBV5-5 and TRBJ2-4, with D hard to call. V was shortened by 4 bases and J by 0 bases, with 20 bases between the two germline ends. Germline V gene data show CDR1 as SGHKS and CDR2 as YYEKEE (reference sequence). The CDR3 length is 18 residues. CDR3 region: CASSPHPQPSLAKNIQYF. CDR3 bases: TGTGCCAGCAGCCCCCATCCCCAACCCTCCCTAGCCAAAAACATTCAGTACTTC.

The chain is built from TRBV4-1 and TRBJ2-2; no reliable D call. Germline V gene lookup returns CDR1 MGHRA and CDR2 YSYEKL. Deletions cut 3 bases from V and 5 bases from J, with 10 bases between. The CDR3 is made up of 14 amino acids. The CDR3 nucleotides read TGCGCCAGCAGCCACCCCGATGGGACCGGGGAGCTGTTTTTT. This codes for CASSHPDGTGELFF.

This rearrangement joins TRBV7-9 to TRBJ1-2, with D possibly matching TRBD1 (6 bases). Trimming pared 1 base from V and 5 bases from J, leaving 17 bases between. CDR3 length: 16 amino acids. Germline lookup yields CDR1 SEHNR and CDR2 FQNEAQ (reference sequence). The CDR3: CASSLGNRAQGYGYTF. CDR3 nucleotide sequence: TGTGCCAGCAGCTTAGGAAACCGGGCCCAGGGGTATGGCTACACCTTC.

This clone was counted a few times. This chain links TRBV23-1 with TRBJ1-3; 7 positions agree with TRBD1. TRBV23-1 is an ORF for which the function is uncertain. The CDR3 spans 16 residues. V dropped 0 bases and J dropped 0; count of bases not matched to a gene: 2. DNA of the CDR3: TGCGCCAGCAGTCAATCCAGGGGGATCTCTGGAAACACCATATATTTT. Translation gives CASSQSRGISGNTIYF.

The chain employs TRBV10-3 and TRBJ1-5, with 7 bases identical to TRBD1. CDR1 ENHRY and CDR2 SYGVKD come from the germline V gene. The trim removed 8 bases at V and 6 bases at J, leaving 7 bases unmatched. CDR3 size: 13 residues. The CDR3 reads CAIGRAGGQPQHF. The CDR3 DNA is TGTGCCATCGGGAGGGCAGGGGGTCAGCCCCAGCATTTT.

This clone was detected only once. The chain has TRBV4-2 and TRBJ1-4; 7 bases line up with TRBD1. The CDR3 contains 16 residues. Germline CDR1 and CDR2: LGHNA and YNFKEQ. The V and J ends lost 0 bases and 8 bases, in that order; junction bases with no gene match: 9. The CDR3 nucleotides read TGTGCCAGCAGCCAAGATTGGGAACAGGGGAACGAAAAACTGTTTTTT. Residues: CASSQDWEQGNEKLFF.

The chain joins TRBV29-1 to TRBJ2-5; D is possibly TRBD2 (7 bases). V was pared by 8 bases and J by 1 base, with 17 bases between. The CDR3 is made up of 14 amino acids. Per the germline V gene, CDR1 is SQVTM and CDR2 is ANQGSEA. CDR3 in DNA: TGCAGCATGCGGAGGGGGGGGGTCCAAGAGACCCAGTACTTC. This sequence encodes CSMRRGGVQETQYF.

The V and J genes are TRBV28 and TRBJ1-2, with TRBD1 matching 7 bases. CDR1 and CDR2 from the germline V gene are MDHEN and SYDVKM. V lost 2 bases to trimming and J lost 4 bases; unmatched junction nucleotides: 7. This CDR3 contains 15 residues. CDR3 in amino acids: CASSLGGQPAYGYTF. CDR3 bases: TGTGCCAGCAGTTTAGGGGGACAGCCAGCCTATGGCTACACCTTC.

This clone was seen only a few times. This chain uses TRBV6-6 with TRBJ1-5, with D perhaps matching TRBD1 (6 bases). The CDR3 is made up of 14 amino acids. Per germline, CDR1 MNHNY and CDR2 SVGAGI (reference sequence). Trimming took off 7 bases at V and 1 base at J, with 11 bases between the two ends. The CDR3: CASTRQVSNQPQHF. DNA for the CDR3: TGTGCCAGCACCCGACAGGTCAGCAATCAGCCCCAGCATTTT.